This T cell receptor beta chain was sequenced in a study of cytomegalovirus exposure and HLA in healthy donors (dated by TCRdb to 2016 to 2017). Regarding the study in general: In an earlier analysis of some 610 of the donors, approximately 300 Gb of sequence data and approximately 100 million unique TCR beta sequences from some 170 million T cells were reported. Among roughly 400 genotyped donors of the cohort, an average of around 220,000 unique TCR beta nucleotide sequences was sequenced per donor, of which about 19% were non-productive. Typing coverage varied by locus: about 620-640 donors for A, B, C, DRB1 and DQB1; approximately 560 for DQA1; around 610 for DPA1; approximately 470 for DPB1. A handful of DR-DQ haplotypes were handled as single units for association and clustering because linkage in the cohort was strong. Besides the first cohort of about 730 subjects, a separate validation cohort made up of some 110 different subjects was used. Genome-wide SNP genotypes for about 55% of the roughly 670 donors were used in a later genetic analysis, which treated that subset as a discovery cohort. High-throughput TCR immunosequencing, statistical association of individual TCRs with disease status, and machine learning were combined to predict cytomegalovirus infection status. The genetic ancestry cluster associated with self-reported Caucasian donors included about four fifths of the 300 to 450 genotyped donors. All discovery cohort repertoires had been generated on a single sequencing platform. An earlier analysis of approximately 500 of the donors applied high-throughput TCR beta sequencing to assess whether each TCR beta V gene segment acted as functional or pseudogenic. A later analysis re-analyzed previously published TCR beta repertoires from approximately 670 donors and added high-resolution HLA genotyping to study TCR occurrence patterns. Class I and class II HLA loci were covered by the typing at four-digit resolution. Donor age, sex, ethnicity and CMV serostatus were compiled alongside the repertoire data. Around 330 gigabases of sequencing data and roughly 80 million unique TCR sequences made up an early release that covered several hundred HLA-typed donors. The T cell repertoires of 550 to 850 subjects were profiled by immunosequencing and related to cytomegalovirus serostatus. The study aimed to test whether signatures of past pathogen exposure could be identified by cataloging public T cell receptors. In the later analysis, no new phenotypic data were used to find candidate immune exposures; instead, reliance was placed on TCR beta sequences and their occurrence across donors. Overall study outcomes, separate from this receptor: A further reported finding was that TCR beta sequences accurately predicted the HLA-A and HLA-B alleles for most subjects in the first cohort. The authors suggested that the approach could potentially be generalized to other disease states and immunological phenotypes. Because some donors lacked HLA typing at each locus, the association tests relied only on the typed subset. In this cohort, only TCR beta chains were sequenced, and detectable features were limited by the absence of alpha or paired-chain data. A later genetic analysis associated a missense DCLRE1C variant with V-gene and J-gene trimming of TCR beta chains, and an independent cohort replicated the association. Because counts were too low, under 20 rarely observed V segments, including chromosome 9 orphons, were left out of the earlier analysis of roughly 600 of the donors. The study gave a list of under 200 TCR beta chains associated with cytomegalovirus. A later analysis reported that several top co-occurrence clusters appeared linked to parvovirus B19, influenza, CMV and Epstein-Barr virus. According to a later analysis, TCR association rates differed among HLA loci, with DRB1 alleles showing the most associated TCRs and HLA-C alleles showing the fewest. A cluster of highly shared sequence variants was judged likely to represent a technical artifact of the sequencing pipeline. At a false discovery rate of 0.05, a later analysis linked some 17,000 TCR beta sequences to specific HLA alleles. Three of the identified cytomegalovirus-associated TCR beta chains were confirmed in vitro to be specific for cytomegalovirus antigens. Cytomegalovirus status was reported to be diagnosed by the classifier with high specificity and sensitivity in both the original and validation cohorts. Strong co-occurrence of HLA alleles, especially DR and DQ, made assigning TCR associations to individual alleles difficult. The presence/absence analyses assumed that sequencing depth was roughly uniform across donors, and that assumption may not be true. While some public TCRs were present in many individuals, most TCR sequences turned up only very rarely across donors. According to a later genetic analysis, donors in an Asian-associated ancestry cluster had fewer N-insertions in productive TCRs than the roughly 670-donor mean. CMV serostatus was the only immune exposure information available for the cohort. A later analysis found that HLA-associated TCR beta chains were more clonally expanded and had lower generation probabilities than equally common non-associated chains. Most CMV-associated TCR beta chains appeared to be HLA-restricted in a later analysis, and the HLA associations seemed to be driven largely by CMV exposure. In an earlier analysis of approximately 590 of the donors, most TCR beta V segments were observed in productive rearrangements about 87% or about 30% of the time, broadly matching IMGT annotations. Correlated functional status among segregating V segments might reflect linkage disequilibrium, but an unknown experimental factor could not be ruled out.

With respect to this clone: The antigen it binds to is not known. Base qualities were left out, and no much larger clone turns up one base away.

Library prep was done by the immunoSEQ multiplex PCR assay. For the multiplex PCR, a mixture combining 60 forward primers for TCR Vbeta segments and 13 reverse primers for TCR Jbeta segments was used. The CDR3 region of rearranged TCR beta genes was amplified from genomic DNA by a multiplex PCR assay. Amplified TCR beta libraries were sequenced as 87-base-pair reads on the Illumina HiSeq System. The paper's processing steps were these. A later analysis counted about 82 million unique TCR beta chains across the 700 or so repertoires, and some 11 million of these chains were shared by at least two donors. To remove PCR and sequencing errors, raw reads were error-corrected and collapsed into unique sequences using a nearest-neighbor algorithm that merged closely related sequences. CDR3 sequences were aligned to IMGT reference sequences to assign V, D and J gene segments. For a sequence to be retained, at least a six-nucleotide match to both a V gene segment and a J gene segment was required. A rearrangement counted as productive if the CDR3 had no stop codons and remained in frame with V and J, and every other rearrangement counted as non-productive. CDR3 was defined by IMGT convention, running from the second conserved V-encoded cysteine to the conserved J-encoded phenylalanine. The earlier analysis of more than 450 of the donors excluded sequences that lacked an unambiguous match to a single V gene segment. An earlier analysis of over 450 of the donors classified V segments as functional when productive rearrangements were above 56.7% and as segregating when the standard deviation between donors was above 5%. A statistical classification framework was built for diagnosing cytomegalovirus status from the catalog of TCR beta chain sequences. A later analysis assigned V and J genes by comparing TCR nucleotide sequences with IMGT/GENE-DB human TR gene sequences. In a later analysis, CDR3 sequences and most-parsimonious VDJ recombination scenarios were assigned using the TCRdist pipeline. A later analysis defined each TCR beta chain by its CDR3 amino acid sequence plus V-gene family, and excluded reads lacking a unique V-gene family. As a way to deal with suspected cross-contamination and a sequencing artifact, a later analysis dropped 592 nucleotide sequences that were highly shared and had low generation probability. In a later analysis, a clonal expansion index was calculated for each public chain from normalized within-repertoire ranks of inferred template counts. In a later analysis, generation probabilities were computed with a VDJ recombination model fitted to out-of-frame rearrangements, and the resulting probabilities were checked against IGoR. In a later analysis, hypergeometric tests were used to score TCR-TCR, TCR-HLA and TCR-CMV co-occurrence, with a repertoire-size bias correction applied to TCR pairs. In a later analysis, false discovery rates were estimated by permuting HLA or CMV assignments 20 times. In a later analysis, co-occurring TCRs were grouped using DBSCAN, with TCRdist sequence similarity added in when clustering inside HLA-allele-positive subsets. Repertoires with fewer than 30,000 or more than 120,000 public chains, plus five repertoires with anomalous nucleotide sharing, were excluded from co-occurrence clustering. Entries here come from immuneACCESS through TCRdb and include only in-frame sequences with V and J called. Some clones fail to appear in such tables; in the studies checked, an unresolved V gene covers under half of the shortfall, and the cause of the remainder is unknown. Clonal size and the V and J genes are those of that table, whereas D and trimming came from the DNA. The sample table contains about 190,000 clones; only one count was recorded for less than 90% of them. The top ten clones comprise around 0.26% of the sample.

The cohort was made up of approximately 700 healthy bone marrow donors. At the time of sampling, all cohort members were nominally healthy, though unrecorded immune exposures were likely present. The donor tested CMV seronegative, placing the donor among the roughly 340 seronegative members of the cohort. Each donor provided a peripheral blood sample, and peripheral blood mononuclear cells were used for TCR beta sequencing. Genomic DNA extraction from the blood cell samples was performed with the Qiagen DNeasy Blood Extraction Kit. This TCR was sampled from a boy aged 5-17 years in good health and CMV-seronegative. The sequenced material came from PBMCs.

The bases are TGTGCCAGCAGCTTGCCCGGGACAGGAGGCCAAGAGACCCAGTACTTC. Its translation reads: CASSLPGTGGQETQYF. This chain joins TRBV5-4 to TRBJ2-5, with TRBD1 matching 8 junction bases. The CDR3 contains 16 residues, cysteine and phenylalanine counted. Only CDR3 DNA is held: 48 bases, read in frame from base 1. Looking up the germline V gene (reference sequence) yields CDR1 SGHNT and CDR2 YYREEE. V is pruned by 1 base and J by 1 base, leaving 6 bases of the junction without a gene match.